This section outlines one T cell receptor beta chain sequence together with its context. This sample was taken from a study of blood T cell repertoires in COVID-19. The protocol was immunoSEQ multiplex PCR, while the TCRdb copy is restricted to in-frame clones and leaves out a portion. The table lists over 60,000 clones, 76% of them singletons. Patients in Seattle were enrolled during active infection, then followed longitudinally. The germline V gene encodes CDR1 SGDLS and CDR2 YYNGEE. The CDR3 spans 16 residues. The V and J ends lost 0 bases and 2 bases, in that order; junction bases with no gene match: 3.

Sequencing input: peripheral blood. This TCR derives from a man in his sixties with COVID-19, enrolled during active disease. The chain carries TRBV9 and TRBJ2-1, with 9 nucleotides matching TRBD2. This chain's CDR3 is CASSVERLAAYNEQFF. CDR3 coding DNA: TGTGCCAGCAGCGTAGAGAGACTAGCGGCCTACAATGAGCAGTTCTTC.